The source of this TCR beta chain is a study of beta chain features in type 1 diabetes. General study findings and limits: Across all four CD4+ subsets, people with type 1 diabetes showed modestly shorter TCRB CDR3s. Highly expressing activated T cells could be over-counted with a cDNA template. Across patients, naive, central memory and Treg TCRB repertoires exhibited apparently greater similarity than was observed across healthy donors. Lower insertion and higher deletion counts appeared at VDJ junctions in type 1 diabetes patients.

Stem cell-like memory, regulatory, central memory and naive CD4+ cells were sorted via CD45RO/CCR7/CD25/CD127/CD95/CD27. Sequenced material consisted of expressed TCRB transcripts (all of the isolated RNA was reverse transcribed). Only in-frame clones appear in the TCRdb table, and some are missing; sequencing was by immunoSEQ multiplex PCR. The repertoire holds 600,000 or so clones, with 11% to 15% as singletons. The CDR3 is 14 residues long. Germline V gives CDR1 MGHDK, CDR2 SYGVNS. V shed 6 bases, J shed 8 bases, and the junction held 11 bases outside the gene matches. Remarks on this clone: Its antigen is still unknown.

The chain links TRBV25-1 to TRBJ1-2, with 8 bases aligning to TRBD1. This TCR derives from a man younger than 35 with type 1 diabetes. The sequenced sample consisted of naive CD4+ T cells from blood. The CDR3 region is CASSVQGGISGYTF. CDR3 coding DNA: TGTGCCAGCAGCGTACAGGGGGGCATCTCGGGCTACACCTTC.